Each of the 26 T cell receptor beta chains below was sequenced from the same sample in a study of a mutant IDH1 vaccine in newly diagnosed glioma. Their antigens remain unidentified. Measured with immunoSEQ multiplex PCR; TCRdb has only the in-frame clones, and not every one. The table includes roughly 86,000 clones, roughly 91% detected once. Documented time point: week 47, end of study. Vaccinated patients received 300 ug of mutant IDH1 20-mer peptide per dose, with topical imiquimod. The input for sequencing was PBMCs, taken from a glioma patient whose treatment included an IDH1 peptide vaccine. These receptors all come from a woman aged 45-60 years with glioma.

The gene calls are TRBV5-1 and TRBJ2-3, with D tentatively TRBD2 (5 bases). Germline values: CDR1 SGHRS, CDR2 YFSETQ. V lost 4 bases and J 4 bases, leaving 7 bases between the germline ends. This CDR3 has 12 residues. The CDR3 DNA is TGCGCCAGCAGCCCGGAGGCAGATACGCAGTATTTT. It encodes CASSPEADTQYF.

V and J are TRBV7-3 and TRBJ2-1; 13 nucleotides match TRBD2. V was clipped by 5 bases and J by 0 bases; unmatched bases: 1. The CDR3 runs 16 residues. Germline lookup yields CDR1 SGHTA and CDR2 FQGTGA. CDR3 coding DNA: TGTGCCAGCAGCGGGACTAGCGGGGACTCCTACAATGAGCAGTTCTTC. It codes for CASSGTSGDSYNEQFF.

The chain employs TRBV6-5 and TRBJ2-7; maybe TRBD1 (7 bases). The germline V gene has CDR1 MNHEY and CDR2 SVGAGI. V shed 2 bases and J shed 3 bases, with 11 bases lying between them. This CDR3 is built from 14 residues. CDR3 bases: TGTGCCAGCAGTTACCAGGGGGGTATCTACGAGCAGTACTTC. Protein product: CASSYQGGIYEQYF.

The chain carries TRBV28 and TRBJ2-2; TRBD1 aligns across 9 bases. The CDR3 contains 19 residues. Germline trimming cut 4 bases from V and 6 bases from J; bases unmatched to any gene: 18. The V gene's germline CDR1 is MDHEN and CDR2 SYDVKM. The CDR3, as DNA: TGTGCCAGCAGTTACATGCTCATACAGGGGGCGGTGTCGGCCGGGGAGCTGTTTTTT. Its translation: CASSYMLIQGAVSAGELFF. Combining the CDR3 with reference TRBV28 and TRBJ2-2 gives the whole variable domain DVKVTQSSRYLVKRTGEKVFLECVQDMDHENMFWYRQDPGLGLRLIYFSYDVKMKEKGDIPEGYSVSREKKERFSLILESASTNQTSMYLCASSYMLIQGAVSAGELFFGEGSRLTVL.

The chain has TRBV29-1 and TRBJ2-1; 8 bases agree with TRBD1. From germline, CDR1 is SQVTM and CDR2 ANQGSEA. V shed 7 bases, J shed 7 bases, and the junction held 9 bases outside the gene matches. The CDR3 has 13 residues. CDR3 protein: CSATGQGGNEQFF. The CDR3 DNA reads as TGCAGCGCCACCGGACAGGGCGGGAATGAGCAGTTCTTC.

V usage is TRBV6-6 and J usage is TRBJ2-3; D is tentatively TRBD1 or TRBD2 (6 bases each). The germline CDR1 and CDR2 sequences are MNHNY and SVGAGI (reference sequence). This CDR3 is built from 15 residues. The V end was cut by 0 bases, the J end by 4 bases, with 11 bases between. Written as DNA, the CDR3 is TGTGCCAGCAGTTACTCTGGGGGGCTCGCAGATACGCAGTATTTT. It encodes CASSYSGGLADTQYF.

This clone appeared a single time. The genes are TRBV5-8 and TRBJ2-7, with D tentatively TRBD1 (5 bases). Between the trimmed V and J ends, which lost 0 bases and 5 bases, there was a span of 9 bases. CDR1 and CDR2 from the germline V gene are SGHTS and YDEGEE. The CDR3 contains 13 residues. The CDR3 here is CASSLVRVHEQYF. Written as DNA, the CDR3 is TGTGCCAGCAGCTTGGTCAGGGTACACGAGCAGTACTTC.

The rearrangement uses TRBV7-3 and TRBJ2-3, with D possibly TRBD1 on 5 matching bases. V lost 5 bases and J 4 bases, leaving 16 bases between the germline ends. The CDR3 sequence is 15 residues long. Per germline, CDR1 SGHTA and CDR2 FQGTGA. The CDR3 sequence: CASSPAVGAPDTQYF. In DNA form, the CDR3 reads TGTGCCAGCAGCCCTGCGGTAGGGGCCCCAGATACGCAGTATTTT.

V usage is TRBV6-6 and J usage is TRBJ1-4; 9 bases line up with TRBD1. Germline V CDR1 and CDR2: MNHNY, SVGAGI (reference sequence). The CDR3 runs to 15 residues. J gave up 4 bases and V 5 bases, and 5 bases lay outside the gene matches. CDR3: CASSTQGAINEKLFF. The CDR3 DNA follows: TGTGCCAGCAGTACACAGGGGGCGATTAATGAAAAACTGTTTTTT.

The chain couples TRBV4-1 to TRBJ1-2; 8 nucleotides line up with TRBD1. This CDR3 is built from 16 residues. The J segment lost 8 bases and the V segment lost 6 bases, leaving 17 bases of the junction unmatched. The germline V gene has CDR1 MGHRA and CDR2 YSYEKL. The DNA for the CDR3 is TGCGCCAGCAGTCGGGAAAGAACAGGGGGAATTGGAGGCTACACCTTC. Encoded protein: CASSRERTGGIGGYTF.

The table lists this clone with a count of one. Germline is not matched at one junction end, which may reflect a read error. V and J are TRBV7-7 and TRBJ2-5; 14 nucleotides agree with TRBD2. This CDR3 spans 17 amino acids. Germline V CDR1 and CDR2: SSHAT, FNYEAQ (reference sequence). Written as DNA, the CDR3 is TGTGCTAGCAGCTCCGGGACTAGCGGGAGCATGTGGGAGACCCAGTACTTC. It is translated as CASSSGTSGSMWETQYF.

CDR3 amino acids: CASSEFGQPYEQYF. The CDR3 DNA reads as TGTGCCAGCAGTGAATTCGGGCAGCCCTACGAGCAGTACTTC. The chain combines TRBV2 with TRBJ2-7, with D unresolved. V shed 2 bases and J shed 2 bases, with 10 bases lying between them. Germline loops: CDR1 SNHLY, CDR2 FYNNEI. The CDR3 loop spans 14 amino acids.

The J gene is TRBJ2-7, the V gene TRBV27, with a tentative D call TRBD1 (5 bases). Trimming removed 7 bases at V and 2 bases at J, with 9 bases between. This CDR3 region has 12 residues. Germline V gene lookup returns CDR1 MNHEY and CDR2 SMNVEV (reference sequence). CDR3 amino acids: CASKGPTYEQYF. The CDR3 DNA reads TGTGCCAGCAAGGGGCCCACCTACGAGCAGTACTTC.

The V and J genes are TRBV7-8 and TRBJ1-1; D gene unclear. CDR3 size: 14 residues. V dropped 3 bases and J dropped 1 base, with 9 bases sitting between them. The germline V gene has CDR1 SGHVS and CDR2 FQNEAQ. The CDR3 spells CASSFPEGNTEAFF. The CDR3 DNA reads TGTGCCAGCAGCTTTCCGGAGGGGAACACTGAAGCTTTCTTT.

The chain links TRBV10-3 to TRBJ1-4; D is unresolved. There are 14 residues in the CDR3. Germline V gene data show CDR1 as ENHRY and CDR2 as SYGVKD. Trimming shortened V by 7 bases and J by 0 bases, and 9 bases separated the two germline ends. CDR3 amino acids: CAITGNPTNEKLFF. The DNA for the CDR3 is TGTGCCATCACGGGTAACCCAACTAATGAAAAACTGTTTTTT.

The V and J genes are TRBV30 and TRBJ2-7; D possibly corresponds to TRBD2 (5 bases). There are 12 residues in the CDR3. V was clipped by 2 bases and J by 3 bases, with 8 bases between them. Germline-derived CDR1 and CDR2 are GTSNPN and SVGIG (reference sequence). This CDR3 reads CAWSWTGYEQYF. The CDR3 nucleotides are TGTGCCTGGAGTTGGACTGGCTACGAGCAGTACTTC.

This chain joins TRBV7-6 and TRBJ1-2; 11 bases match TRBD1. Germline trimming cut 4 bases from V and 8 bases from J; bases unmatched to any gene: 9. CDR3 length equals 15 residues. Germline CDR1 reads SGHVS; CDR2 reads FNYEAQ. CDR3 in amino acids: CASSSSPGQGEGYTF. DNA of the CDR3: TGTGCCAGCAGCTCTTCACCGGGACAGGGGGAAGGCTACACCTTC.

The chain couples TRBV27 to TRBJ1-5; 7 nucleotides match TRBD1. V dropped 6 bases and J dropped 3; count of bases not matched to a gene: 8. This CDR3 is 15 amino acids long. CDR1 MNHEY and CDR2 SMNVEV come from the germline V gene (reference sequence). The DNA of the CDR3 is TGTGCCAGCAGGATCGGAACAGGGGTCAATCAGCCCCAGCATTTT. Its protein product is CASRIGTGVNQPQHF.

The chain joins TRBV5-1 to TRBJ2-1; D is perhaps TRBD2 (6 bases). This CDR3 region has 14 residues. The V gene lost 3 bases and the J gene lost 7 bases, with 14 bases spanning the gap. The germline V gene encodes CDR1 SGHRS and CDR2 YFSETQ. The CDR3 coding sequence is TGCGCCAGCAGCTGGGCGGGACGACCGAATGAGCAGTTCTTC. Translating gives CASSWAGRPNEQFF.

V is TRBV7-9 and J is TRBJ1-2, with 9 bases aligning to TRBD1. This CDR3 has 16 amino acids. CDR1 and CDR2 (germline): SEHNR, FQNEAQ (reference sequence). V lost 5 bases to trimming and J lost 8 bases; unmatched junction nucleotides: 15. The CDR3 DNA follows: TGTGCCAGCAGCGCCCCAGCGACAGGGGGGTCTAAGGGCTACACCTTC. Translating gives CASSAPATGGSKGYTF.

CDR3 nucleotide sequence: TGTGCCATCAACGACAGGGAGAAAGAGACCCAGTACTTC. Its protein product is CAINDREKETQYF. The chain recombines TRBV10-3 with TRBJ2-5; 7 bases map to TRBD1. CDR3 length equals 13 residues. V was pared by 7 bases and J by 3 bases, with 5 bases of the junction left unmatched. CDR1 is ENHRY and CDR2 is SYGVKD in the germline V gene.

The CDR3 protein is CASSSSGALYTEAFF. The CDR3 DNA reads as TGTGCCAGCAGCTCCTCGGGGGCTCTATACACTGAAGCTTTCTTT. The genes are TRBV7-3 and TRBJ1-1; possible D gene TRBD1, 6 bases. The CDR3 consists of 15 residues. Germline V gene lookup returns CDR1 SGHTA and CDR2 FQGTGA. V was cut by 4 bases and J by 3 bases, with 15 bases left in between.

This clone was seen more than once but under ten times. This rearrangement joins TRBV7-9 to TRBJ2-4; the match to TRBD2 covers 10 bases. The CDR3 runs to 17 residues. V shed 4 bases, J shed 6 bases, and the junction held 12 bases outside the gene matches. Germline V gene data show CDR1 as SEHNR and CDR2 as FQNEAQ (reference sequence). The CDR3, as DNA: TGTGCCAGCAGCTGGGGGGACACTAGCGGGATCAGAAACATTCAGTACTTC. Its translation: CASSWGDTSGIRNIQYF.

The gene calls are TRBV12-5 and TRBJ2-3; D is uncertain. Germline CDR1 reads LGHNT; CDR2 reads FRNRAP. Trimming pared 4 bases from V and 7 bases from J, leaving 12 bases between. There are 13 residues in the CDR3. The CDR3 nucleotides are TGTGCTAGTGGTTCTAACCACTGGTATACGCAGTATTTT. Translation: CASGSNHWYTQYF.

The chain joins TRBV6-5 to TRBJ2-7, with a weak D call TRBD1 (6 bases). The V gene lost 7 bases and the J gene lost 1 base, with 11 bases spanning the gap. The CDR3 is 13 amino acids. Germline lookup yields CDR1 MNHEY and CDR2 SVGAGI. The CDR3, as DNA: TGTGCCAGCACAAGCACAGGGTCCTACGAGCAGTACTTC. Its translation is CASTSTGSYEQYF.

V is TRBV27 and J is TRBJ1-2; D ambiguous. Germline CDR1 reads MNHEY; CDR2 reads SMNVEV (reference sequence). Trimming removed 6 bases from V and 4 bases from J, with 18 bases in between. CDR3 length equals 15 residues. The CDR3 sequence: CASRGQPPSRYGYTF. The DNA of the CDR3 is TGTGCCAGCAGAGGCCAGCCACCCTCCCGCTATGGCTACACCTTC.